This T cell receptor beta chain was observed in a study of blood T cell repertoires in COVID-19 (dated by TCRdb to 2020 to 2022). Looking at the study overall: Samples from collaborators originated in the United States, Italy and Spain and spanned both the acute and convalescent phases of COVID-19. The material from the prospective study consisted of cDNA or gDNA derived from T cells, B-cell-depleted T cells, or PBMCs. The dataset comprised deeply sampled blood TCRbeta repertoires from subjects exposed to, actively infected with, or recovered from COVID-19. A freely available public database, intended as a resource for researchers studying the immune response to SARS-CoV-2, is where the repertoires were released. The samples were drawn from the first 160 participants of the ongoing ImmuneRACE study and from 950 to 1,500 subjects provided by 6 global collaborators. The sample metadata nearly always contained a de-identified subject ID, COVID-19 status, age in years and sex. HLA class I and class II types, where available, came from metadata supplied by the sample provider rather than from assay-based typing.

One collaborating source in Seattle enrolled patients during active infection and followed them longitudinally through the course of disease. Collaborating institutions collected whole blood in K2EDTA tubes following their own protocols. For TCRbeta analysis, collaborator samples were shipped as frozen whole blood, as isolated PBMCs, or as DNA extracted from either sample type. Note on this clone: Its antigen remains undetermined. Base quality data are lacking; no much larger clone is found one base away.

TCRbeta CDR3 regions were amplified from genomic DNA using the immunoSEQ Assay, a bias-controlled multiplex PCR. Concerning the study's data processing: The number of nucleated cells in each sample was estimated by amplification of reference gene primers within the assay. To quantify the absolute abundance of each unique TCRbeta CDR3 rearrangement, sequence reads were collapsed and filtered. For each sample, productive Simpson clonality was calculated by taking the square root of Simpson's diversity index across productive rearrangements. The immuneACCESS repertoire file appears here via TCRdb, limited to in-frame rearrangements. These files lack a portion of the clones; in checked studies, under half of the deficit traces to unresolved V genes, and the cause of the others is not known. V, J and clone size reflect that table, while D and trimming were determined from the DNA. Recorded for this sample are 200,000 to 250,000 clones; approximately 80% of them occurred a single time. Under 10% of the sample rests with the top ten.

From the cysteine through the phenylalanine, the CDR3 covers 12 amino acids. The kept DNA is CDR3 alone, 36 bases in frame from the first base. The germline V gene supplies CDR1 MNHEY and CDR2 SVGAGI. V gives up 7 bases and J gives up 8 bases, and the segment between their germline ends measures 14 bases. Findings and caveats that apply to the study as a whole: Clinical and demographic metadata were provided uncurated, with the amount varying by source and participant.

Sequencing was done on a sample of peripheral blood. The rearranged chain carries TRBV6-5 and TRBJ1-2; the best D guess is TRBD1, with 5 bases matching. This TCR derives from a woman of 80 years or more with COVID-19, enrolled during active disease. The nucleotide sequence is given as TGTGCCAGCAAAGGGGTCGGTAGAGGCTACACCTTC. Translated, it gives CASKGVGRGYTF.